This TCR beta chain was found in a study of cytomegalovirus exposure and HLA in healthy donors. The PCR was carried out with 60 Vbeta primers and 13 Jbeta primers. Clones were sequenced by immunoSEQ multiplex PCR, and TCRdb holds only the in-frame ones, with some missing. The sample has some 140,000 clones, 75% to 85% seen once. The CDR3 contains 15 residues. The germline V gene encodes CDR1 GTSNPN and CDR2 SVGIG (reference sequence). Between the trimmed V and J ends, which lost 2 bases and 5 bases, there was a span of 19 bases. Notes on the study in general: The classifier reportedly diagnosed cytomegalovirus status with high sensitivity and specificity. Analysis performed later found about 17,000 TCR beta sequences associated with HLA alleles at 0.05 false discovery rate.

For this clone: Its antigen is not known.

The source material was PBMCs. The TCR comes from a female donor in good health and CMV-seronegative. The rearrangement links TRBV30 to TRBJ2-7, with D possibly matching TRBD2 (6 bases). For the CDR3, the DNA is TGTGCCTGGAGTCACCGGGACGGGGACTTCGACGAGCAGTACTTC. It specifies CAWSHRDGDFDEQYF.